This TCR beta chain was documented in a study of blood T cell repertoires in COVID-19. About the research overall: PBMCs, B-cell-depleted T cells, or T cells were the source of the cDNA or gDNA that made up the material.

This clone showed up just once. Sequencing used immunoSEQ multiplex PCR; TCRdb keeps in-frame clones, though not all of them. The data hold 200,000 to 300,000 clones, with about 83% observed a single time. V shed 6 bases and J 6 bases; nucleotides not matched to a gene: 8. Germline lookup yields CDR1 LNHDA and CDR2 SQIVND (reference sequence). CDR3 length: 15 amino acids. This TCR was sampled from a human donor in a cohort sampled during active COVID-19. Sequenced sample: peripheral blood. The J gene is TRBJ2-2, the V gene TRBV19; TRBD1 matches 9 bases. The CDR3 loop is CASSDGTGRAGELFF. The CDR3, as DNA: TGTGCCAGTAGCGATGGGACAGGGCGGGCCGGGGAGCTGTTTTTT.